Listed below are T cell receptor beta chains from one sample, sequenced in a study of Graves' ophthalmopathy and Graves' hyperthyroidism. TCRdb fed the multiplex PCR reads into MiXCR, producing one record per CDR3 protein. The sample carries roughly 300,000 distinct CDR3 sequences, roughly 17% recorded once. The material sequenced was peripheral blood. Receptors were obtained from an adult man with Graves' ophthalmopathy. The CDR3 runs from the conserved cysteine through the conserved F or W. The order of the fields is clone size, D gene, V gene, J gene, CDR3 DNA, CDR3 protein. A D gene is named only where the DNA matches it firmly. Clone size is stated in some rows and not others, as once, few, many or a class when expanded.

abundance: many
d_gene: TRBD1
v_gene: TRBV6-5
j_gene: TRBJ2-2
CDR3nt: TGTGCCAGCAGTTACTACCTGACAGGGGGCACCGGGGAGCTGTTTTTT
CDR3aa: CASSYYLTGGTGELFF

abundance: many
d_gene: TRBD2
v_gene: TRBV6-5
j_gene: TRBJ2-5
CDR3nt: TGTGCCAGCAGTTCTAAGCGGGAGCCCCGGGAGACCCAGTACTTC
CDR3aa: CASSSKREPRETQYF

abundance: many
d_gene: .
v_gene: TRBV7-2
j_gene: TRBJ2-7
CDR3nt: TGTGCCAGCAGCGGCCGGGACAAATGGTTCGAGCAGTACTTC
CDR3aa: CASSGRDKWFEQYF

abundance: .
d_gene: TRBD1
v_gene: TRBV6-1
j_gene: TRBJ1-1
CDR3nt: TGTGCCAGCAGTCCCCCCGGGACAGGGAGCACTGAAGCTTTCTTT
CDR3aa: CASSPPGTGSTEAFF

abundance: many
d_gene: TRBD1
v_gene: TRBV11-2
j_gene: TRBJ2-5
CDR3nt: TGTGCCAGCAGCTTAGGAGGACAGGGGGCTCGGGAAGAGACCCAGTACTTC
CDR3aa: CASSLGGQGAREETQYF

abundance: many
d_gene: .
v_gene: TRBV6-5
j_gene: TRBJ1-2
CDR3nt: TGTGCCAGCAGTTACACAGGGATGACTGGCTACACCTTC
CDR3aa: CASSYTGMTGYTF

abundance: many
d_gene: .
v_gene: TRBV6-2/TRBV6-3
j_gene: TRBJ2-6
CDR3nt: TGTGCCAGCAGCCCGAGAGTCGCTGGGGCCAACGTCCTGACTTTC
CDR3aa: CASSPRVAGANVLTF

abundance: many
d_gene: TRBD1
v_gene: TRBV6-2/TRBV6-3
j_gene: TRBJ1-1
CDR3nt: TGTGCCAGCAGTTACGAGGACAGGGGGACCGCTGAAGCTTTCTTT
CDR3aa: CASSYEDRGTAEAFF

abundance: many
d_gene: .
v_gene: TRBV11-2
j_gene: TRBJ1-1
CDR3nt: TGTGCCAGCACCCCGACACTGAACACTGAAGCTTTCTTT
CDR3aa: CASTPTLNTEAFF

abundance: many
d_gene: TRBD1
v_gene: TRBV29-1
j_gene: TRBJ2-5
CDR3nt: TGCAGCGGCGCGACAGGGGGCGGCCAGACCCAGTACTTC
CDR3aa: CSGATGGGQTQYF

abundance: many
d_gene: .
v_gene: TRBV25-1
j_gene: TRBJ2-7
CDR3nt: TGTGCCAGCAGTGATTGGAGCACAGGGAACGAGCAGTACTTC
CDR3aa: CASSDWSTGNEQYF

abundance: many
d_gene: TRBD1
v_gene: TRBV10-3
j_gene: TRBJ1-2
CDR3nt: TGTGCCATCAGTGAGGGACAGGGGGCCTATGGCTACACCTTC
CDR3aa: CAISEGQGAYGYTF

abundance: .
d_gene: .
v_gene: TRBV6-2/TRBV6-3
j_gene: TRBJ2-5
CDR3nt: TGTGCCAGCAGTTATCTCGAGGCCAAAGAGACCCAGTACTTC
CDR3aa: CASSYLEAKETQYF

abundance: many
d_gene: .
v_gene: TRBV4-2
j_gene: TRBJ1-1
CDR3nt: TGTGCCAGCAGCCAACCGACTGAGAACACTGAAGCTTTCTTT
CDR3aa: CASSQPTENTEAFF

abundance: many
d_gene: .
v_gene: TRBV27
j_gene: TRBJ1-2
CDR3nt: TGTGCCAGCAGTTGGAGCCAGAGCTATGGCTACACCTTC
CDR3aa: CASSWSQSYGYTF

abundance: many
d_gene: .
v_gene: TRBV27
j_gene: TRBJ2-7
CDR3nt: TGTGCCAGCAGTTTAAGCCGGAGATACGAGCAGTACTTC
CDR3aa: CASSLSRRYEQYF